A single sample gave rise to the 16 T cell receptor beta chains below, sequenced in a study of blood T cells in healthy people across ages. It was with a sample-barcoded 5' primer and a J-beta primer mix that a second PCR of roughly 7 to 12 cycles was run. TCRdb redid the calling of the 5' RACE reads with MiXCR, one entry per CDR3 protein. The sample holds approximately 1.5 million distinct CDR3 sequences, about 35% seen once. The sequencing sample was made of blood. These receptors were taken from a woman aged 25 to 39 in good health.

This clonotype showed up just a few times. The chain is built from TRBV14 and TRBJ2-7; D call uncertain. Between the trimmed V and J ends, which lost 0 bases and 2 bases, there was a span of 8 bases. The CDR3 covers 14 residues. In germline, CDR1 is SGHDN, CDR2 FVKESK. CDR3 coding DNA: TGTGCCAGCAGCCAAGAGGTCGCCACCTACGAGCAGTACTTC. Amino acid sequence: CASSQEVATYEQYF.

This sequence joins TRBV3-1 and TRBJ2-1, with 7 bases fitting TRBD2. After removal of 4 bases from V and 8 bases from J, the junction contained 8 bases not matched to a gene. The CDR3 has 14 residues. Germline V gene sequence: CDR1 LGHDT, CDR2 YNNKEL (reference sequence). The CDR3 nucleotides are TGTGCCAGCAGCCCCCAGTGGGCGGGGGATGAGCAGTTCTTC. It yields the protein CASSPQWAGDEQFF.

The chain recombines TRBV29-1 with TRBJ2-7; D unclear. The CDR3 loop spans 13 amino acids. The germline CDR1 and CDR2 sequences are SQVTM and ANQGSEA. Trimming removed 1 base at V and 0 bases at J, with 7 bases between. Here the CDR3 DNA reads TGCAGCGTTGAAGGGACGTACTCCTACGAGCAGTACTTC. Translated: CSVEGTYSYEQYF.

In its sample, this clonotype was seen a few times. V gene TRBV9 combines with J gene TRBJ2-1, with 11 bases that match TRBD2. Germline V CDR1 and CDR2: SGDLS, YYNGEE. J lost 9 bases, V lost 0 bases, and 8 bases had no gene match. The CDR3 is 16 residues long. CDR3 DNA sequence: TGTGCCAGCAGCGTAGGAGGTAGCGGGAGGGCCGGTGAGCAGTTCTTC. Translated, it gives CASSVGGSGRAGEQFF. Combining the CDR3 with reference TRBV9 and TRBJ2-1 gives the whole variable domain DSGVTQTPKHLITATGQRVTLRCSPRSGDLSVYWYQQSLDQGLQFLIQYYNGEERAKGNILERFSAQQFPDLHSELNLSSLELGDSALYFCASSVGGSGRAGEQFFGPGTRLTVL.

There are many counts of this clonotype. The rearrangement joins TRBV29-1 to TRBJ2-1; TRBD2 is a possible D gene (6 bases). V gave up 7 bases and J gave up 8 bases, with 24 bases separating them. This CDR3 region has 15 residues. CDR1 is SQVTM, CDR2 ANQGSEA, per germline. CDR3 in amino acids: CSAQPGLTPGHEQFF. The CDR3 DNA reads as TGCAGCGCCCAGCCGGGACTCACGCCTGGCCATGAGCAGTTCTTC.

The sample holds a few counts of this clonotype. V is TRBV5-1 and J is TRBJ2-1; TRBD1 agrees at 7 bases. V lost 9 bases and J lost 5; bases outside the gene matches: 5. Germline V gene sequence: CDR1 SGHRS, CDR2 YFSETQ. The CDR3 has 12 amino acids. Here the CDR3 reads CATADRNNEQFF. The CDR3 region has the DNA TGCGCCACCGCGGACAGGAACAATGAGCAGTTCTTC.

The rearrangement uses TRBV20-1 and TRBJ1-5, with D unclear. V was trimmed by 3 bases and J by 3 bases, leaving 9 bases between them. Germline CDR1 reads DFQATT; CDR2 reads SNEGSKA (reference sequence). The CDR3 totals 13 residues. The CDR3 spells CSASLGINQPQHF. The DNA of the CDR3 is TGCAGTGCTAGTCTAGGAATCAATCAGCCCCAGCATTTT.

This rearrangement joins TRBV3-1 to TRBJ2-3, with D perhaps matching TRBD2 (7 bases). Germline loops: CDR1 LGHDT, CDR2 YNNKEL (reference sequence). Trimming took 4 bases from V and 1 from J, leaving 15 bases between them. The CDR3 spans 16 residues. The CDR3 region has the DNA TGTGCCAGCAGCCGAAATGACGGGGGGCGCACAGATACGCAGTATTTT. Its protein is CASSRNDGGRTDTQYF.

This clonotype came up once. This chain connects TRBV11-1 to TRBJ2-2; D is ambiguous. V was shortened by 2 bases and J by 1 base, with 8 bases between the two germline ends. Germline assignment: CDR1 SGHAT and CDR2 FQDESV (reference sequence). This CDR3 is built from 15 residues. This CDR3 reads CASSLLMVNTGELFF. CDR3 in DNA: TGTGCCAGCAGCTTACTGATGGTGAACACCGGGGAGCTGTTTTTT.

The chain combines TRBV28 with TRBJ1-1; D is possibly TRBD1 (5 bases). The CDR3 spans 15 residues. Trimming pared 8 bases from V and 1 base from J, leaving 17 bases between. Germline V gene sequence: CDR1 MDHEN, CDR2 SYDVKM. CDR3 in amino acids: CASLQAGGGNTEAFF. The DNA of the CDR3 is TGTGCCAGCCTTCAAGCCGGCGGGGGGAACACTGAAGCTTTCTTT.

A few counts support this clonotype. This sequence joins TRBV20-1 and TRBJ2-7; 8 positions match TRBD2. The trim removed 0 bases at V and 0 bases at J, leaving 7 bases unmatched. The CDR3 sequence is 16 residues long. Germline lookup yields CDR1 DFQATT and CDR2 SNEGSKA (reference sequence). CDR3: CSARDRLAGFSYEQYF. The DNA for the CDR3 is TGCAGTGCTAGAGATCGGCTAGCGGGCTTCTCCTACGAGCAGTACTTC.

With respect to this clonotype: A read error may account for a junction end that differs from germline. This chain joins TRBV18 and TRBJ2-1; 7 nucleotides match TRBD2. The V gene's germline CDR1 is KGHSH and CDR2 LQKENI. This CDR3 is built from 17 residues. Here the CDR3 DNA reads TGTGTCAGCTCACCATTCCGGGGGGAGGGAACGGACAATGAGCAGTTCTTC. Amino acids: CVSSPFRGEGTDNEQFF.

This clonotype was seen more than once but under ten times. The chain combines TRBV7-9 with TRBJ2-7, with 8 bases identical to TRBD1. The CDR3 consists of 17 residues. V trimming: 2 bases; J trimming: 2 bases; junction bases outside the gene matches: 11. Germline V gives CDR1 SEHNR, CDR2 FQNEAQ (reference sequence). This CDR3 is CASSLFYHRGQAYEQYF. For the CDR3, the DNA is TGTGCCAGCAGCTTATTCTACCACCGGGGACAGGCCTACGAGCAGTACTTC.

This rearrangement joins TRBV2 to TRBJ2-3, with D possibly being TRBD2 (5 bases). Trimming cost V 6 bases and J 0 bases, with 16 bases left between them. CDR3 length equals 16 residues. CDR1 is SNHLY, CDR2 FYNNEI, per germline. CDR3 amino acids: CASSILGGSSTDTQYF. The CDR3 DNA reads TGTGCCAGCAGCATCCTCGGCGGGTCTAGCACAGATACGCAGTATTTT.

The chain carries TRBV20-1 and TRBJ1-5; TRBD1 aligns across 8 bases. J gave up 3 bases and V 4 bases, and 5 bases lay outside the gene matches. CDR3 length: 14 amino acids. Germline CDR1 and CDR2: DFQATT and SNEGSKA (reference sequence). As DNA, the CDR3 is TGCAGTGCTACAAGGACAGGGTCCAATCAGCCCCAGCATTTT. It translates to CSATRTGSNQPQHF.

This chain uses TRBV27 with TRBJ2-3; TRBD2 might be the D (6 bases). Germline V gene sequence: CDR1 MNHEY, CDR2 SMNVEV (reference sequence). The ends were cut back, 4 bases at V and 1 base at J, with 12 bases in the middle. The CDR3 runs 15 residues. CDR3 nucleotide sequence: TGTGCCAGCAGTTACCGGGACTGGGGCACAGATACGCAGTATTTT. Translated, it gives CASSYRDWGTDTQYF.